This record looks at one T cell receptor beta chain sequence and its context. Trimming stripped 3 bases from V and 5 bases from J, with 23 bases between. This CDR3 contains 17 residues. Germline CDR1 reads MNHEY; CDR2 reads SMNVEV (reference sequence). The entry originates in a study of blood T cell repertoires in COVID-19. Overall study: There were acute and convalescent COVID-19 samples, and they came from the United States, Italy and Spain. T cells, B-cell-depleted T cells, or PBMCs provided the cDNA or gDNA that served as material.

In the original workflow: Nucleated cell counts were estimated from reference gene primer amplification. TCRdb's copy holds only in-frame clones and misses some; the assay was immunoSEQ multiplex PCR. V and J calls and clone size are given by that table; D and trimming were obtained from the DNA. In the table there are around 190,000 clones, about 79% of which are singletons. The rearrangement joins TRBV27 to TRBJ2-7; maybe TRBD2 (7 bases). Sequenced input: peripheral blood. This TCR derives from a human donor in a cohort sampled during active COVID-19. CDR3 protein: CASSFLGDTGRPHEQYF. The CDR3 DNA follows: TGTGCCAGCAGTTTTTTAGGGGACACCGGGAGGCCGCACGAGCAGTACTTC.